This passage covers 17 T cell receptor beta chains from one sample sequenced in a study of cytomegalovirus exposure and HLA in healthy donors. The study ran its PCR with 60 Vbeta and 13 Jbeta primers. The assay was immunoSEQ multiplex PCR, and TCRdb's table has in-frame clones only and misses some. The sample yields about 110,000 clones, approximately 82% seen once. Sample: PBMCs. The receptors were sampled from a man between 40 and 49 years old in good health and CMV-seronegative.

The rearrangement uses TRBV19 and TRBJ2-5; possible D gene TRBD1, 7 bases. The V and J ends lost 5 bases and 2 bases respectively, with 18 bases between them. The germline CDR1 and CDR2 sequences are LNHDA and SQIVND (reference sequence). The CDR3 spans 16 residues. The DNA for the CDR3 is TGTGCCAGTAGTGGATCCAGGACAGGACTACAAGAGACCCAGTACTTC. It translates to CASSGSRTGLQETQYF.

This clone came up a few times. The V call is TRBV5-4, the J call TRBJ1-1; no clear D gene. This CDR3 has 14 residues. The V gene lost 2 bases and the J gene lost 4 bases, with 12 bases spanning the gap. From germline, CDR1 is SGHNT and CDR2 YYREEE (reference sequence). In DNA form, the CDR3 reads TGTGCCAGCAGCTTAGCCGGGTATCGCACTGAAGCTTTCTTT. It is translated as CASSLAGYRTEAFF.

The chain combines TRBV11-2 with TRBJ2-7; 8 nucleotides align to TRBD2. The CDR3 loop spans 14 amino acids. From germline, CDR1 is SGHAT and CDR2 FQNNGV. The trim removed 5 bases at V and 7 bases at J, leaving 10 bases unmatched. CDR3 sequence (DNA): TGTGCCAGCAGCCCATCGGGGGGGCCAGGGGAGCAGTACTTC. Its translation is CASSPSGGPGEQYF.

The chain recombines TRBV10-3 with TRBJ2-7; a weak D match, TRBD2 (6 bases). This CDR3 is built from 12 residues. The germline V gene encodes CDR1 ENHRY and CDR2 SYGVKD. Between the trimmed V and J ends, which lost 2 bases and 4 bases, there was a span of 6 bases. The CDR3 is CAISEGGYEQYF. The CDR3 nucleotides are TGTGCCATCAGTGAGGGAGGGTACGAGCAGTACTTC.

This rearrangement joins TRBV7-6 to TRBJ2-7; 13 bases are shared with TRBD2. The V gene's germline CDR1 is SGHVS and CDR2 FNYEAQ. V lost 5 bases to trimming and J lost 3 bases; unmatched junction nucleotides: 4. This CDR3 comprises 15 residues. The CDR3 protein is CASSPGTSGDYEQYF. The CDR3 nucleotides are TGTGCCAGCAGCCCCGGGACTAGCGGGGACTACGAGCAGTACTTC.

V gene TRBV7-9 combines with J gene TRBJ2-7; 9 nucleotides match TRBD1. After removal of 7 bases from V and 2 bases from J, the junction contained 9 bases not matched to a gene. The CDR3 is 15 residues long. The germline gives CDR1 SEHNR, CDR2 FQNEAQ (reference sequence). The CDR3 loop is CASTPGDRATYEQYF. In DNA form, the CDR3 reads TGTGCCAGCACCCCGGGGGACAGGGCCACCTACGAGCAGTACTTC.

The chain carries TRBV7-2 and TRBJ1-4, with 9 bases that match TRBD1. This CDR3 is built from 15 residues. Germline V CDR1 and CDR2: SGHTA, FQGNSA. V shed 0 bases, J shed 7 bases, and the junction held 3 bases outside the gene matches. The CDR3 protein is CASSLAPTGGEKLFF. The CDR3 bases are TGTGCCAGCAGCTTAGCGCCGACAGGGGGTGAAAAACTGTTTTTT.

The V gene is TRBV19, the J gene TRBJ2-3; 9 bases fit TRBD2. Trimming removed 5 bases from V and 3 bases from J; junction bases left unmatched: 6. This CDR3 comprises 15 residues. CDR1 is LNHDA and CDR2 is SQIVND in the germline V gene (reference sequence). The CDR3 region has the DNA TGTGCCAGTAGTTTCCAGCGGGGGGAAACAGATACGCAGTATTTT. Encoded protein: CASSFQRGETDTQYF.

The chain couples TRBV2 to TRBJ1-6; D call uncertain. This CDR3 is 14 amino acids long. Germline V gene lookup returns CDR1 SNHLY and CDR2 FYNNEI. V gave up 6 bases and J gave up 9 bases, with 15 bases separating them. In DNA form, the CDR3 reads TGTGCCAGCAGACCCACAGAGGCGGGTTCACCCCTCCACTTT. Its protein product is CASRPTEAGSPLHF.

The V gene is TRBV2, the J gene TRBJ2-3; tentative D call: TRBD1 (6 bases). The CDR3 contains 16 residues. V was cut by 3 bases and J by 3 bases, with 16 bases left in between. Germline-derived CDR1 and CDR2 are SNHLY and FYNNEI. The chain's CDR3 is CASSDWGTPGTDTQYF. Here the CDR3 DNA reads TGTGCCAGCAGTGACTGGGGGACACCCGGGACAGATACGCAGTATTTT.

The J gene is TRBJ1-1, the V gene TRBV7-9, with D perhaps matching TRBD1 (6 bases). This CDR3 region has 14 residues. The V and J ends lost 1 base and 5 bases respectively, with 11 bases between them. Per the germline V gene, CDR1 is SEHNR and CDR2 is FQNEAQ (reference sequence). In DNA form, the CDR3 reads TGTGCCAGCAGCTTAGGTCGGACAGAGACTGAAGCTTTCTTT. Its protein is CASSLGRTETEAFF.

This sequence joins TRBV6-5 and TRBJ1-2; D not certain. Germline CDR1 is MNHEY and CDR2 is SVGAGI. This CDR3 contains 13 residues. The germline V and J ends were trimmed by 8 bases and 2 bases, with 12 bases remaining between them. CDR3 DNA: TGTGCCAGCCGTGTGGGCACCAACTATGGCTACACCTTC. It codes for CASRVGTNYGYTF.

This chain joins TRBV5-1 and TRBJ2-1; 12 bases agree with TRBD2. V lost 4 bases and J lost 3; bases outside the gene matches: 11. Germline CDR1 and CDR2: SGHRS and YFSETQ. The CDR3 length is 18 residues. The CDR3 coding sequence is TGCGCCAGCAGCGCAACAGTCCTAGCGGGGGGGATCTACAATGAGCAGTTCTTC. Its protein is CASSATVLAGGIYNEQFF.

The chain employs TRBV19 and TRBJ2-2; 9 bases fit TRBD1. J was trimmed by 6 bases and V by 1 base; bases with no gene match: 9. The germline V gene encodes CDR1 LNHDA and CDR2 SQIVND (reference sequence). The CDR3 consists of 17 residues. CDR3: CASSIGGGTGSPGELFF. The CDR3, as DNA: TGTGCCAGTAGTATAGGCGGCGGGACAGGGTCTCCCGGGGAGCTGTTTTTT. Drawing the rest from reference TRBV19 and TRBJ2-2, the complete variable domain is DGGITQSPKYLFRKEGQNVTLSCEQNLNHDAMYWYRQDPGQGLRLIYYSQIVNDFQKGDIAEGYSVSREKKESFPLTVTSAQKNPTAFYLCASSIGGGTGSPGELFFGEGSRLTVL.

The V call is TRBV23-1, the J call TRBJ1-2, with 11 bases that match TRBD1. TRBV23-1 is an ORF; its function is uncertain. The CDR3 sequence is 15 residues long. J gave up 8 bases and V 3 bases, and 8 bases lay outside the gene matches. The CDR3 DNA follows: TGCGCCAGCAGTCATCCTGGACAGGGGGCGCGAGGCTACACCTTC. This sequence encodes CASSHPGQGARGYTF.

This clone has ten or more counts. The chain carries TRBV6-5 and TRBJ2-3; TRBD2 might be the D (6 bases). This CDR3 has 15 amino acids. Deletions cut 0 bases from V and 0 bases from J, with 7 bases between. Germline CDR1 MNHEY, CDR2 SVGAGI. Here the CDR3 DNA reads TGTGCCAGCAGTTACTCTAGCGGTAGCACAGATACGCAGTATTTT. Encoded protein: CASSYSSGSTDTQYF.

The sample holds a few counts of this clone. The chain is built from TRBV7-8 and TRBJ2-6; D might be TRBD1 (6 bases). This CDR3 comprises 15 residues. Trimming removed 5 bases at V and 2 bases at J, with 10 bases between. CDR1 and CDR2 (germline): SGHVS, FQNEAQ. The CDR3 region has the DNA TGTGCCAGCAGCCAACAGGGAGCTGGGGCCAACGTCCTGACTTTC. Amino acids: CASSQQGAGANVLTF. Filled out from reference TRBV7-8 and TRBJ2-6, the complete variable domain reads GAGVSQSPRYKVAKRGQDVALRCDPISGHVSLFWYQQALGQGPEFLTYFQNEAQLDKSGLPSDRFFAERPEGSVSTLKIQRTQQEDSAVYLCASSQQGAGANVLTFGAGSRLTVL.